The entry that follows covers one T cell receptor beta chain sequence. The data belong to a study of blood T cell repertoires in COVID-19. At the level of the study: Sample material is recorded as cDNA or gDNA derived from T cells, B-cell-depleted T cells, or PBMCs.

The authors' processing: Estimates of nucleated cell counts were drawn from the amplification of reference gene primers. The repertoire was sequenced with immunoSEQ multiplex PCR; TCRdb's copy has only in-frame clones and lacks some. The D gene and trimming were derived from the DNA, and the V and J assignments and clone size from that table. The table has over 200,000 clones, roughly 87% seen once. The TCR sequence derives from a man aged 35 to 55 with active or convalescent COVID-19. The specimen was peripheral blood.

The CDR3 loop is CARPLGPNLNQPQHF. The CDR3 region has the DNA TGTGCCAGACCTCTTGGGCCCAACCTCAATCAGCCCCAGCATTTT. The chain employs TRBV27 and TRBJ1-5; D gene unclear. V shed 9 bases and J shed 3 bases, with 18 bases lying between them. Germline V gene sequence: CDR1 MNHEY, CDR2 SMNVEV (reference sequence). CDR3 size: 15 residues.